This TCR beta chain appears in the sequencing data of a study of shared clonotypes between healthy human individuals. This was a deep-level run. Per the original methods: Filtering of immunoSEQ junctional sequences could not match full-length read filtering. Produced via immunoSEQ multiplex PCR; TCRdb's table is partial and in-frame only. V and J calls and clone size are as listed in that table; D and trimming were resolved from the DNA. This repertoire shows millions of clones, 85% to 95% found once; its top ten account for 0.85% to 1.2%. CD45RO negativity and positive selection for CCR7 defined naive CD8 cells, a population that excluded terminally differentiated effector memory CD45RA+ cells. General study results and limits: Naive CD4 clonotypes were shared across a handful of donors at 4.5% to 6.5%. Although depth was large, rarefaction showed that sequencing of the sorted subsets was incomplete.

Germline V lookup: CDR1 SGHAT, CDR2 FQNNGV. This CDR3 spans 15 amino acids. The V end was cut by 7 bases, the J end by 0 bases, with 13 bases between. To note about this clone: The target antigen is unknown.

The clonotype was recovered from a man younger than 35 in good health. The sample was naive CD8+ T cells sorted from blood. This sequence joins TRBV11-2 and TRBJ2-4, with D possibly being TRBD2 (6 bases). The CDR3 reads CASTDPGVAKNIQYF. Written as DNA, the CDR3 is TGTGCCAGCACCGATCCGGGGGTAGCCAAAAACATTCAGTACTTC.